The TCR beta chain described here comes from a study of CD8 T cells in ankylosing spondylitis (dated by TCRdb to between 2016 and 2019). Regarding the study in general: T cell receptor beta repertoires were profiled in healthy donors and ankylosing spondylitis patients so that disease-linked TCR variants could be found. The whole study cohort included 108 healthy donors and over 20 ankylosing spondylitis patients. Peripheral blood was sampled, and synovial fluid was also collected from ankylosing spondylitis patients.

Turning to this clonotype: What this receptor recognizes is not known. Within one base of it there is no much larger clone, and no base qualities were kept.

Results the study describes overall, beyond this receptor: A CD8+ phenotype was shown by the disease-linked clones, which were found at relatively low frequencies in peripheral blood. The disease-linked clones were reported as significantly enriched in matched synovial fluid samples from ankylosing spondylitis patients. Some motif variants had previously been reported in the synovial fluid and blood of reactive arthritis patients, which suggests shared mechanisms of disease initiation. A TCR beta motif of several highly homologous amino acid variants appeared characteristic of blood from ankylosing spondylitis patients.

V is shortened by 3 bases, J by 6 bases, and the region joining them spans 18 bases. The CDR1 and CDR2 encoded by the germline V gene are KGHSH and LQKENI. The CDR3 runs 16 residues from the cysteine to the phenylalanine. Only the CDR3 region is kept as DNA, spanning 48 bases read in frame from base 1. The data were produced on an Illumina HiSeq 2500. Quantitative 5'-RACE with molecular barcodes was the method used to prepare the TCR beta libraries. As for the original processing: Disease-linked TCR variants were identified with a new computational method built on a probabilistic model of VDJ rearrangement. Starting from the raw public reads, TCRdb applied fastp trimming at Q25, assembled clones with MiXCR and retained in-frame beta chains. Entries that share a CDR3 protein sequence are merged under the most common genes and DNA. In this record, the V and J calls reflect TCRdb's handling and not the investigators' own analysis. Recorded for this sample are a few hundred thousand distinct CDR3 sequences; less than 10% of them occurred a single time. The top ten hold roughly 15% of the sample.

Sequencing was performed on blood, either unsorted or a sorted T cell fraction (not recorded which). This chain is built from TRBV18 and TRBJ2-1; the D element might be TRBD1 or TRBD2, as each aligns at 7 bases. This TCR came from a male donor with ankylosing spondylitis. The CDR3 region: CASSPRGQGGSNEQFF. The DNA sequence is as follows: TGTGCCAGCTCACCCCGTGGGCAGGGGGGGTCCAATGAGCAGTTCTTC. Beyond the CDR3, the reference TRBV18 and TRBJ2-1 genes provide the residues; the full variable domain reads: NAGVMQNPRHLVRRRGQEARLRCSPMKGHSHVYWYRQLPEEGLKFMVYLQKENIIDESGMPKERFSAEFPKEGPSILRIQQVVRGDSAAYFCASSPRGQGGSNEQFFGPGTRLTVL.